Below are 4 T cell receptor beta chains sequenced from a single sample in a study of shared clonotypes between healthy human individuals. Here immunoSEQ multiplex PCR was the method, and the copy in TCRdb shows in-frame clones only, minus some. The sample lists 110,000 or so clones; about 63% were seen once. The sequenced sample consisted of memory CD8+ T cells sorted from blood. The subset was: CD45RO+ cells pooled with CCR7-negative TemRA cells. These receptors came from a young woman in good health.

This clone was seen just once. Other DNA sequences in this specimen translate into the identical CDR3. The chain recombines TRBV5-4 with TRBJ2-5; no clear D gene. The CDR3 is made up of 13 amino acids. Between the trimmed V and J ends, which lost 0 bases and 3 bases, there was a span of 6 bases. Germline CDR1 reads SGHNT; CDR2 reads YYREEE (reference sequence). The CDR3 sequence is CASSLEREETQYF. CDR3 DNA sequence: TGTGCCAGCAGCTTGGAAAGGGAAGAGACCCAGTACTTC.

The table lists this clone with a count of one. The rearrangement links TRBV6-1 to TRBJ1-1; weak D call: TRBD1 (5 bases). The CDR3 extends over 15 amino acids. The V and J ends lost 4 bases and 7 bases respectively, with 19 bases between them. Germline V gives CDR1 MNHNS, CDR2 SASEGT. The CDR3 is CASSGSWGTTNEAFF. CDR3 sequence (DNA): TGTGCCAGCAGTGGTAGCTGGGGGACCACGAATGAAGCTTTCTTT.

The J gene is TRBJ2-7, the V gene TRBV7-9; TRBD2 aligns across 8 bases. J gave up 4 bases and V 4 bases, and 15 bases lay outside the gene matches. Germline V gene sequence: CDR1 SEHNR, CDR2 FQNEAQ (reference sequence). The CDR3 sequence is 17 residues long. The CDR3 DNA reads as TGTGCCAGCAGCTATTCAAACACAAGCGGGAGAAAATACGAGCAGTACTTC. Amino acid sequence: CASSYSNTSGRKYEQYF. The variable domain in full, with the rest retrieved from reference TRBV7-9 and TRBJ2-7, is DTGVSQNPRHKITKRGQNVTFRCDPISEHNRLYWYRQTLGQGPEFLTYFQNEAQLEKSRLLSDRFSAERPKGSFSTLEIQRTEQGDSAMYLCASSYSNTSGRKYEQYFGPGTRLTVT.

The chain has TRBV15 and TRBJ2-1, with D tentatively TRBD1 (6 bases). Germline CDR1 LNHNV, CDR2 YYDKDF (reference sequence). Trimming cost V 5 bases and J 0 bases, with 11 bases left between them. The CDR3 runs 15 residues. CDR3 residues: CATSSRGSSYNEQFF. The DNA for the CDR3 is TGTGCCACCAGCTCCAGGGGAAGCTCCTACAATGAGCAGTTCTTC.